Listed here is a single T cell receptor (beta chain). The sample holds many counts of this clonotype. Its antigen is still unknown. No quality values exist for individual bases; no much larger clone is one base distant. The data belong to a study of identical twins (dated by TCRdb to between 2015 and 2016). Concerning the study at large: The study deep-sequenced TCR alpha and beta repertoires from monozygotic twins, unrelated adults of various ages and cord blood to test whether fetal clonotypes persist. To rule out contamination, the twin experiments were replicated at different times with different library preparation protocols.

Every donor in the study was a healthy Caucasian. The study also sequenced three unrelated non-twin adults: a male aged 18 to 30, a male aged 50 to 59 and a female aged 50 to 59. Miltenyi CD45RO+ enrichment and human naive T-cell isolation kits were used to isolate memory (CD45RO+) and naive T cells from PBMC. Library construction relied on 5' RACE. The instrument given in TCRdb is Illumina HiSeq 2000. A universal primer binding site was introduced by template switching, and a unique molecular identifier was present in the final cDNA, enabling accurate counting of TCR cDNA molecules. First-strand cDNA for TCR alpha and beta chains was synthesized from specific primers in the conserved constant-segment region. To control for contamination, every cDNA library was double barcoded, receiving both a SMART-Mk sample barcode and Illumina barcodes. TruSeq adapter sequences and Illumina sample barcodes were added in two successive PCR steps. TCR alpha and beta cDNA libraries were sequenced on the Illumina HiSeq platform with custom primers. Per the authors' processing: MiGEC was used to process raw reads and extract unique molecular identifiers, and MiXCR was used to find CDR3 positions. For each individual, recombination models were inferred using an EM algorithm with the repgenHMM and IGoR tools. Shared clonotype analysis was performed with the tcR package in R, normalizing sharing by the product of cloneset sizes. To study raw recombination without the effects of thymic and clonal selection, out-of-frame nonproductive sequences were analyzed. The public reads were reanalyzed by TCRdb: fastp trimming at Q25, MiXCR alignment, in-frame beta chains only. CDR3 protein sequences are deduplicated, and each keeps its most common genes and DNA. It is TCRdb's table, rather than the study itself, that gives the V and J calls and clone size. Across this sample there are under 400,000 distinct CDR3 sequences, with approximately 8.8% seen only once. The leading ten clones occupy more than 8% of the sample.

Overall study results and their limits: Zero-insertion analyses could be partly confounded by invariant T cells such as MAIT and iNKT, although diverse VJ usage argued against such confounding for most clonotypes. Out-of-frame TCR alpha sharing in monozygotic twins was systematically underestimated by recombination models, whereas sharing between unrelated individuals was in agreement with the recombination models. Because the same donors could not be followed over many years, conclusions were based on cross-sectional statistical analysis. Compared with coincidental sharing between unrelated individuals, out-of-frame TCR alpha sequences shared between twins had an excess of sequences with low generation probability. Abundant cord blood beta clonotypes had fewer insertions, young adult naive repertoires showed a similar but weaker trend, and memory repertoires showed no such trend. A weaker excess of twin sharing was found in beta out-of-frame sequences because the signal-to-noise ratio was lowered by fewer shared sequences.

CDR3 length: 13 amino acids, cysteine to phenylalanine. The kept DNA is CDR3 alone, 39 bases in frame from the first base. The junction shows trimming of 3 bases on V and 5 bases on J, plus 11 bases between the germline ends. The rearrangement joined TRBV12-3 or TRBV12-4 to TRBJ2-7; the D gene is possibly TRBD1, with 6 bases matching. This clonotype originated in a woman between 50 and 59 years old in good health. The source material was naive T cells sorted from blood. This specimen's cell subset or site label, per the study, means: cells isolated with a human naive T-cell isolation kit. The CDR3 in this case is CASSFSTGHEQYF. The bases read TGTGCCAGCAGTTTTTCTACAGGGCACGAGCAGTACTTC.